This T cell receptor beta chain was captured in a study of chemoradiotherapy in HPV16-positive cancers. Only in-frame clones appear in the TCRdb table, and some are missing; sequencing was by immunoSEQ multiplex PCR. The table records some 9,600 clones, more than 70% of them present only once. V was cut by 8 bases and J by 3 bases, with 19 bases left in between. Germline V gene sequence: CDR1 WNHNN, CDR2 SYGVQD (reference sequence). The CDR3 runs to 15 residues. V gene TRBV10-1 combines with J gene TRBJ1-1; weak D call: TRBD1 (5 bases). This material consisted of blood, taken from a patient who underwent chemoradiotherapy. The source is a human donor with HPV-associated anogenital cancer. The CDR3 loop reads CASPVGGGSDTEAFF. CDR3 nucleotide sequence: TGCGCCAGCCCAGTTGGGGGAGGGTCGGACACTGAAGCTTTCTTT.